This entry features one TCR beta chain sequence. Genomic DNA acted as the template from which TCR beta VDJ combination and CDR3 sequence profiling were carried out. TCRdb reanalysed the reads using MiXCR and keeps one entry per CDR3 protein. The sample carries around 200,000 distinct CDR3 sequences, roughly 50% recorded once. The CDR3 is 16 amino acids. Unmatched junction bases numbered 9, after V lost 5 bases and J lost 4 bases. These data come from a study of CD8+CD57+ T cells in acquired aplastic anemia. Patients sequenced had flow cytometry evidence of CD8+CD57+ cell expansion. Everyone among the patients had severe acquired aplastic anemia.

The specimen was sorted CD4+, CD8+, or CD8+CD57+ T cells (not recorded which) from PBMCs. This chain connects TRBV12-3 or TRBV12-4 to TRBJ2-1; 9 bases match TRBD1. The clonotype was recovered from a human donor with aplastic anemia. CDR3 sequence: CASSPLGTGPYNEQFF. In nucleotides, the CDR3 is TGTGCCAGCAGTCCCCTCGGGACAGGGCCGTACAATGAGCAGTTCTTC.